This T cell receptor (beta chain) came from a study of blood T cell repertoires in COVID-19. About the study: T cells, B-cell-depleted T cells, or PBMCs supplied cDNA or gDNA.

This CDR3 comprises 14 residues. Authors' data handling: Quantification of nucleated cells was approximated via reference gene primer amplification. Profiled with immunoSEQ multiplex PCR; TCRdb holds only in-frame clones, not every one. The V and J calls and the clone size are those of that table, but D and trimming were determined from the DNA. The repertoire holds 75,000 to 90,000 clones, with around 85% as singletons. The gene calls are TRBV7-5 and TRBJ1-3. TRBV7-5 is designated a pseudogene. The sample consisted of peripheral blood. This receptor was taken from a man older than 75 with active or convalescent COVID-19. The CDR3 coding sequence is TGTGCCTCACCCGGGGAGGGACCTGGAAACACCATATATTTT. Amino acid sequence: CASPGEGPGNTIYF.